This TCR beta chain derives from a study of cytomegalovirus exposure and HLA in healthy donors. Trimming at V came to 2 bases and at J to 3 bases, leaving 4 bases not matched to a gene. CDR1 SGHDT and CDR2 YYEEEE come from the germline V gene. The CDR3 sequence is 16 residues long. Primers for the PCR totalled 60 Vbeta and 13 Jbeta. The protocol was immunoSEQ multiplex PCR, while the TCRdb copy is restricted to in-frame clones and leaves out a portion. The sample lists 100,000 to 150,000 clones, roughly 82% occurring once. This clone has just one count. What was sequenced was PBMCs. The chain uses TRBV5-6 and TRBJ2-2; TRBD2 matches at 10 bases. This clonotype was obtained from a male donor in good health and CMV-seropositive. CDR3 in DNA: TGTGCCAGCAGCTTTAGCGGGAGGACCTACACCGGGGAGCTGTTTTTT. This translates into CASSFSGRTYTGELFF.